These T cell receptor beta chains were read from a single sample in a study of identifying expanded T cells in peripheral blood. Libraries were prepared by immunoSEQ multiplex PCR; TCRdb keeps only in-frame clonotypes and omits some of them. The sample carries about 100,000 clones, approximately 83% recorded once. Sequences were obtained from blood. The receptors were gathered from a person between 18 and 75 years old in good health. Each CDR3 is given with its conserved first and last residue. The D gene is left open where the match is weak. Some rows have no size entry. The others give once, few or many, or a class for an expanded clone.

cdr3_length d_call j_call v_call clone_size cdr3_nt cdr3_aa
14 . TRBJ2-2 TRBV7-2 . TGTGCCAGCAGCCCGGGTCCGAACACCGGGGAGCTGTTTTTT CASSPGPNTGELFF
14 TRBD1 TRBJ2-2 TRBV7-9 . TGTGCCAGCAGCCAGGGGGCTTACACCGGGGAGCTGTTTTTT CASSQGAYTGELFF
13 . TRBJ2-7 TRBV10-3 many TGTGCCACCCAAGAGTCTTATCAATACGAGCAGTACTTC CATQESYQYEQYF
12 . TRBJ2-7 TRBV6-6 once TGTGCCAGCAGTTATGGTCCCTACGAGCAGTACTTC CASSYGPYEQYF
18 TRBD1 TRBJ1-5 TRBV5-4 . TGTGCCACGCAGATCGGGTTGGACACCGAGGGGGCCAGGCAGCCCCAGCATTTT CATQIGLDTEGARQPQHF
15 TRBD1 TRBJ2-1 TRBV18 . TGTGCCAGCTCACCCGGGACAGGGGTGTCCAATGAGCAGTTCTTC CASSPGTGVSNEQFF
15 TRBD1 TRBJ2-7 TRBV4-3 . TGCGCCAGCAGCCAGGAGGACAGGGGAGATTACGAGCAGTACTTC CASSQEDRGDYEQYF
14 . TRBJ1-1 TRBV11-3 . TGTGCCAGCAGCTTAACTCAGGGAAGCACTGAAGCTTTCTTT CASSLTQGSTEAFF
15 . TRBJ1-5 TRBV5-1 . TGCGCCAGCAGCTTGGAGCACGGTAGCAATCAGCCCCAGCATTTT CASSLEHGSNQPQHF
15 . TRBJ1-1 TRBV6-5 . TGTGCCAGCAGTTACTCCCGCGGCCTGAACACTGAAGCTTTCTTT CASSYSRGLNTEAFF
14 . TRBJ1-6 TRBV5-1 few TGCGCCAGCAGCACCGGGACGGGCCCGGCGCCCCTCCACTTT CASSTGTGPAPLHF
9 . TRBJ1-1 TRBV5-8 . TGTGCCAAGAAGGGTGAAGCTTTCTTT CAKKGEAFF
16 . TRBJ2-2 TRBV5-1 . TGCGCCAGCAGCCTCAATGGGCAGGGGAACACCGGGGAGCTGTTTTTT CASSLNGQGNTGELFF
14 . TRBJ2-2 TRBV7-3 . TGTGCCAGCAGCCCCCGACAGGACACCGGGGAGCTGTTTTTT CASSPRQDTGELFF
15 TRBD1 TRBJ1-1 TRBV11-3 few TGTGCCAGCAGGCTTCGGACAGGGTTGAACACTGAAGCTTTCTTT CASRLRTGLNTEAFF
15 . TRBJ2-7 TRBV5-6 . TGTGCCAGCAGCTTTAGTCTTCAGTCAAGCTACGAGCAGTACTTC CASSFSLQSSYEQYF
15 TRBD1 TRBJ1-2 TRBV5-1 . TGCGCCAGCAGCCCGGGTTCGGGACAGGGTTATGGCTACACCTTC CASSPGSGQGYGYTF
15 . TRBJ1-1 TRBV5-1 . TGCGCCAGCAGCATCCATCAAGGAGGGAACACTGAAGCTTTCTTT CASSIHQGGNTEAFF
15 TRBD2 TRBJ2-7 TRBV7-9 . TGTGCCAGCAGCGGGCTAGCGGGGGCAACCTACGAGCAGTACTTC CASSGLAGATYEQYF
15 . TRBJ2-7 TRBV7-2 few TGTGCCAGCAGCTTAGCTTGGGGCAAATCCTACGAGCAGTACTTC CASSLAWGKSYEQYF
15 TRBD1 TRBJ1-6 TRBV5-8 . TGTGCCAGCAGCTGGGACAGGCTCACCAATTCACCCCTCCACTTT CASSWDRLTNSPLHF
14 . TRBJ2-1 TRBV18 . TGTGCCAGCTCCCCCCCCAGCATATACAATGAGCAGTTCTTC CASSPPSIYNEQFF
13 TRBD1 TRBJ2-7 TRBV6-1 few TGTGCCAGCAGTGTAGGGACAGGGTACGAGCAGTACTTC CASSVGTGYEQYF
15 . TRBJ2-3 TRBV7-9 once TGTGCCAGCAGGCAGGGCGATCGGGGCACAGATACGCAGTATTTT CASRQGDRGTDTQYF
15 TRBD1 TRBJ2-7 TRBV9 . TGTGCCAGCAGCTCGACAGGGGGCCTCAACTACGAGCAGTACTTC CASSSTGGLNYEQYF
14 . TRBJ1-2 TRBV10-3 . TGTGCCATCAGTGAGGACAGGAGAAACTATGGCTACACCTTC CAISEDRRNYGYTF
15 . TRBJ2-5 TRBV6-1 . TGTGCCAGCAGTTCTTACCCGGACAGACAAGAGACCCAGTACTTC CASSSYPDRQETQYF
15 . TRBJ2-5 TRBV10-1 . TGCGCCAACACATTTTCCCGGGACAACCAAGAGACCCAGTACTTC CANTFSRDNQETQYF
15 TRBD1 TRBJ2-7 TRBV6-5 . TGTGCCAGCGGGACAGGGGGCGAAAGGGTCTACGAGCAGTACTTC CASGTGGERVYEQYF